The T cell receptor beta chain described here comes from a study of T cells after yellow fever vaccination (dated 2019 in TCRdb). About the investigation overall: The SMART-Seq v4 Ultra Low Input RNA kit was used to prepare libraries from fractions with low cell numbers. To follow T-cell clones before and after both primary and booster YFV17D yellow fever vaccination, bulk TCR alpha and beta repertoires underwent longitudinal sequencing. Blood was drawn at multiple timepoints before and after primary and secondary immunization, with bulk PBMC replicates and cell subsets isolated. The cohort comprised two healthy male donors, one aged 18 to 29 and one aged 30 to 39 years.

The CDR3 numbers 15 residues from cysteine through phenylalanine. Only the CDR3 region is kept as DNA, spanning 45 bases read in frame from base 1. At the junction V is shortened by 4 bases and J by 4 bases, with 17 bases in between. CDR1 KGHSH and CDR2 LQKENI were looked up in the germline V gene. This sample's treatment or condition label indicates: live attenuated yellow fever vaccine strain. A standard Ficoll-Paque protocol was used to isolate PBMCs from peripheral blood. Dynabeads CD4 and CD8 positive selection kits were used to isolate CD4 and CD8 T-cell fractions. RNA was extracted with TriZol from bulk PBMCs, CD4 and CD8 fractions, and dextramer-positive and dextramer-negative fractions. This clonotype has at least ten counts. Which antigen it targets is not known. The sample holds no much larger clone one base away, and base qualities are not on file. Summary of the overall study and its limitations: Because abundant contaminating clonotypes from the bulk population could be contained in FACS-sorted repertoires, computational filtering was required. A small share of clonotypes was detected in both CD4 and CD8 compartments, with the overlap likely arising from convergent recombination. After the booster, most clones that had expanded after primary vaccination were detected again (roughly 95% of CD4 and more than 80% of CD8), suggesting broad maintenance of memory. Because the study included only a couple of donors, the extent to which the findings can be generalized is limited. The secondary T-cell response was found to be weaker but faster than the primary response, with a peak reached on day 5 rather than on day 15.

TCR cDNA was made using 5'RACE template switching, a step that added a universal primer site and unique molecular identifiers. cDNA synthesis was primed from both the TCR alpha and TCR beta constant segments. Two PCR steps were used to amplify libraries, with sample barcodes and sequencing adapters being added in the second step. Sequencing of libraries was performed on Illumina HiSeq 2500 (2x100 bp) or NovaSeq (2x150 bp). Per the source publication's procedure: MIGEC handled demultiplexing of reads and collapsing into UMI consensus sequences, while MiXCR performed V(D)J alignment. Vaccine-responding clonotypes were defined with edgeR using replicate PBMC samples, requiring FDR below 0.01 and a log2 fold change above 5 up to day 15. Each bulk clonotype was labeled CD4 or CD8 based on which sequenced repertoire, CD4 or CD8, contained the clonotype at higher abundance. TCRdb reprocessing: public reads trimmed at Q25 with fastp, clones called with MiXCR, in-frame beta chains kept. Each entry merges the rows of one CDR3 protein and shows their most common DNA and genes. TCRdb's processing, not the study's, gives the V and J calls here. The sample table contains some 100,000 distinct CDR3 sequences; only one count was recorded for about 6.8% of them. The top ten hold 2.7% of the sample.

This receptor chain uses TRBV18 and TRBJ2-7; the D gene is possibly TRBD1, with 5 bases matching. Here the sequenced sample was CD4+ T cells sorted from PBMCs, taken roughly seven weeks after the first yellow fever vaccination. This sequence was found in a man aged 18 to 30 who received the YFV17D yellow fever vaccine. The DNA reads TGTGCCAGCTCACTCAGCCGACAGACGACTTACGAGCAGTACTTC. Translation gives CASSLSRQTTYEQYF.